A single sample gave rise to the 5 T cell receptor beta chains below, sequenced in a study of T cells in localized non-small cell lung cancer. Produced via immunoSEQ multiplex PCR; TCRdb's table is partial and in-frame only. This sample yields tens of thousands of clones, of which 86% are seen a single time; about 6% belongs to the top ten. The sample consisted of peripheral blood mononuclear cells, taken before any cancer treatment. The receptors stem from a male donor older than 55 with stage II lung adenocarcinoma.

The CDR3 protein is CASSINWIADGYTF. In nucleotides, the CDR3 is TGTGCCAGTAGTATCAACTGGATAGCGGATGGCTACACCTTC. The rearrangement uses TRBV19 and TRBJ1-2; D is undetermined. Germline V CDR1 and CDR2: LNHDA, SQIVND (reference sequence). V lost 3 bases to trimming and J lost 6 bases, with 14 bases between them. CDR3 length: 14 amino acids.

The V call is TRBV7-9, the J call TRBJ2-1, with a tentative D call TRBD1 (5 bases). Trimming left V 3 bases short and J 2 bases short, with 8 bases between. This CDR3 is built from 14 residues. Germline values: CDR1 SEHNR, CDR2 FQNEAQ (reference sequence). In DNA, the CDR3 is TGTGCCAGCAGCTTCAGGGAACCCTACAATGAGCAGTTCTTC. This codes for CASSFREPYNEQFF.

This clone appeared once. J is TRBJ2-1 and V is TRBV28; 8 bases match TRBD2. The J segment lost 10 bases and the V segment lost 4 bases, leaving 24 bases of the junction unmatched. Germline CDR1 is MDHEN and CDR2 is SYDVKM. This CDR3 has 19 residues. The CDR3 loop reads CASSYRRLASERSRREQFF. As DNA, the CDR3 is TGTGCCAGCAGTTACCGGCGACTAGCGAGTGAGAGAAGCCGAAGGGAGCAGTTCTTC. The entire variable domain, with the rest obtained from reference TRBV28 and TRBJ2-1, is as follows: DVKVTQSSRYLVKRTGEKVFLECVQDMDHENMFWYRQDPGLGLRLIYFSYDVKMKEKGDIPEGYSVSREKKERFSLILESASTNQTSMYLCASSYRRLASERSRREQFFGPGTRLTVL.

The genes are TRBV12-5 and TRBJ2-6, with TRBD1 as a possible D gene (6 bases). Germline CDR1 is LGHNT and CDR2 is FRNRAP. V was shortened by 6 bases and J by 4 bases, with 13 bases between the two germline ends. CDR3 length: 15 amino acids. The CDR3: CASGRDTAGANVLTF. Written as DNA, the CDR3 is TGTGCTAGTGGCCGGGACACGGCAGGGGCCAACGTCCTGACTTTC.

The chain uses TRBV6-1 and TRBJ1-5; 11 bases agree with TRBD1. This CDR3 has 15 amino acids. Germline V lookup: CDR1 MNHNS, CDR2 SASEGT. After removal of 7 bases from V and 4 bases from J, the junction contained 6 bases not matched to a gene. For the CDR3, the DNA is TGTGCCAGCACCCTGGACAGGGGGCGGAATCAGCCCCAGCATTTT. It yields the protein CASTLDRGRNQPQHF.